The 27 T cell receptor beta chains below were found in one sample sequenced in a study of T cell responses to AZD1222 COVID-19 vaccine. The data were produced by immunoSEQ multiplex PCR, yet TCRdb's version contains in-frame clones alone and is incomplete. The profile covers approximately 88,000 clones, with 92% appearing a single time and 5.2% taken by the ten largest. The sequences come from peripheral blood, collected on day 0 of AZD1222 vaccination. These receptors came from an adult in good health.

This clone came up once. The rearrangement links TRBV7-3 to TRBJ2-3, with D possibly matching TRBD2 (5 bases). V lost 5 bases, J lost 13 bases, and 16 bases lay in between. The CDR3 is made up of 12 amino acids. Germline CDR1 and CDR2: SGHTA and FQGTGA. CDR3: CASSPRVGLEYF. DNA for the CDR3: TGTGCCAGCAGCCCGCGGGTGGGTTTGGAGTATTTT.

In its sample, this clone was seen once. V usage is TRBV30 and J usage is TRBJ2-7; TRBD2 matches at 8 bases. The CDR3 covers 15 residues. The V segment lost 2 bases and the J segment 1 base; nucleotides outside the gene matches: 7. The germline V gene encodes CDR1 GTSNPN and CDR2 SVGIG (reference sequence). In nucleotides, the CDR3 is TGTGCCTGGAGTCATGCTGGCGGGAGGTCCTACGAGCAGTACTTC. Its translation is CAWSHAGGRSYEQYF.

The genes are TRBV15 and TRBJ2-7; 9 bases are a match to TRBD1. CDR1 is LNHNV and CDR2 is YYDKDF in the germline V gene (reference sequence). The CDR3 spans 16 residues. With V trimmed by 1 base and J by 5 bases, 9 bases remained unmatched. The chain's CDR3 is CATSRGRDRVSDEQYF. CDR3 DNA: TGTGCCACCAGCAGAGGCCGGGACAGGGTGAGTGACGAGCAGTACTTC.

The V and J genes are TRBV28 and TRBJ1-4; D not certain. This CDR3 region has 13 residues. The V gene lost 6 bases and the J gene lost 8 bases, with 13 bases spanning the gap. Germline assignment: CDR1 MDHEN and CDR2 SYDVKM. The CDR3 protein is CASSAPVEEKLFF. For the CDR3, the DNA is TGTGCCAGCAGCGCCCCGGTGGAAGAAAAACTGTTTTTT. The complete variable domain, with remaining parts taken from reference TRBV28 and TRBJ1-4, reads DVKVTQSSRYLVKRTGEKVFLECVQDMDHENMFWYRQDPGLGLRLIYFSYDVKMKEKGDIPEGYSVSREKKERFSLILESASTNQTSMYLCASSAPVEEKLFFGSGTQLSVL.

This chain joins TRBV6-4 and TRBJ1-1; the match to TRBD1 covers 10 bases. The CDR3 has 13 amino acids. Unmatched junction bases numbered 1, after V lost 5 bases and J lost 4 bases. Germline-derived CDR1 and CDR2 are MRHNA and SNTAGT. CDR3 residues: CASSWDRGTEAFF. The CDR3 bases are TGTGCCAGCAGTTGGGACAGGGGCACTGAAGCTTTCTTT.

This clone was counted a single time. DNA for the CDR3: TGTGCCAGCAGCTTGGCAACTAGCGGGAGGGCAGATACGCAGTATTTT. Encoded protein: CASSLATSGRADTQYF. The chain employs TRBV5-4 and TRBJ2-3; 13 positions agree with TRBD2. The CDR3 has 16 residues. Germline values: CDR1 SGHNT, CDR2 YYREEE (reference sequence). The J segment lost 4 bases and the V segment lost 0 bases, leaving 2 bases of the junction unmatched.

The rearrangement uses TRBV15 and TRBJ1-3, with 8 nucleotides matching TRBD1. V lost 4 bases and J lost 3; bases outside the gene matches: 8. This CDR3 is 16 amino acids long. Germline CDR1 LNHNV, CDR2 YYDKDF (reference sequence). The chain's CDR3 is CATSKNAGGGGNTIYF. In DNA form, the CDR3 reads TGTGCCACCAGCAAAAACGCAGGGGGCGGTGGAAACACCATATATTTT.

This chain joins TRBV20-1 and TRBJ2-1; D unresolved. The CDR3 is 11 residues long. CDR1 and CDR2 from the germline V gene are DFQATT and SNEGSKA (reference sequence). V shed 5 bases and J shed 6 bases, with 8 bases lying between them. DNA for the CDR3: TGCAGTGCTCAGCAACGCAATGAGCAGTTCTTC. It codes for CSAQQRNEQFF.

Concerning this clone itself: At one of its ends the junction is not consistent with the germline gene, which may arise from a read error. The chain couples TRBV27 to TRBJ1-5; D ambiguous. Germline lookup yields CDR1 MNHEY and CDR2 SMNVEV (reference sequence). This CDR3 spans 10 amino acids. Here the CDR3 reads CTSGNQPQHF. The DNA of the CDR3 is TGCACTTCTGGGAATCAGCCCCAGCATTTT.

The chain is built from TRBV4-2 and TRBJ1-2; the D is unclear. The V end lost 0 bases, the J end lost 0 bases, and 5 bases lay between the germline ends. Per the germline V gene, CDR1 is LGHNA and CDR2 is YNFKEQ. The CDR3 sequence is 14 residues long. CDR3 in amino acids: CASSQEATNYGYTF. The CDR3 nucleotides read TGTGCCAGCAGCCAAGAAGCCACTAACTATGGCTACACCTTC.

This clone was picked up one time. The CDR3 reads CASSKSKNIQYF. The CDR3 coding sequence is TGTGCCAGCTCTAAGTCCAAAAACATTCAGTACTTC. The chain joins TRBV3-1 (or the pseudogene TRBV3-2) to TRBJ2-4; D remains unclear. CDR3 length equals 12 residues. Trimming left V 8 bases short and J 2 bases short, with 7 bases between. The germline CDR1 and CDR2 sequences are LGHDT and YNNKEL (reference sequence).

The chain joins TRBV4-3 to TRBJ2-1, with 9 bases identical to TRBD2. There are 19 residues in the CDR3. The germline gives CDR1 LGHNA, CDR2 YSLEER. The trim removed 0 bases at V and 3 bases at J, leaving 12 bases unmatched. The CDR3 sequence: CASSQDPSGNARGYNEQFF. The CDR3 DNA reads TGCGCCAGCAGCCAAGATCCTAGCGGGAACGCTAGGGGCTACAATGAGCAGTTCTTC.

The J gene is TRBJ1-4, the V gene TRBV3-1 (or the pseudogene TRBV3-2); D gene unclear. The CDR3 is 16 amino acids. Per the germline V gene, CDR1 is LGHDT and CDR2 is YNNKEL (reference sequence). V lost 5 bases and J lost 0, with 13 bases in between. The chain's CDR3 is CASSSLGVATNEKLFF. The DNA for the CDR3 is TGTGCCAGCAGCTCTCTAGGTGTAGCAACTAATGAAAAACTGTTTTTT.

This clone was counted only a few times. The V gene is TRBV14, the J gene TRBJ1-1, with 8 positions matching TRBD1. The CDR3 length is 16 residues. J lost 8 bases, V lost 4 bases, and 15 bases had no gene match. Germline V gives CDR1 SGHDN, CDR2 FVKESK. DNA for the CDR3: TGTGCCAGCAGCCGCAACTCAACTAGGACAGGGATCGAAGCTTTCTTT. This encodes CASSRNSTRTGIEAFF. The variable domain in full, completed from reference TRBV14 and TRBJ1-1, reads EAGVTQFPSHSVIEKGQTVTLRCDPISGHDNLYWYRRVMGKEIKFLLHFVKESKQDESGMPNNRFLAERTGGTYSTLKVQPAELEDSGVYFCASSRNSTRTGIEAFFGQGTRLTVV.

The chain carries TRBV15 and TRBJ2-1, with 7 positions matching TRBD1. This CDR3 spans 13 amino acids. With 8 bases clipped from V and 7 bases from J, the junction kept 8 bases outside the gene matches. Per the germline V gene, CDR1 is LNHNV and CDR2 is YYDKDF (reference sequence). CDR3 sequence (DNA): TGTGCCACCGCAACGGACAGGACAAATGAGCAGTTCTTC. Protein: CATATDRTNEQFF.

The chain joins TRBV7-9 to TRBJ2-1; D is uncertain. Germline V lookup: CDR1 SEHNR, CDR2 FQNEAQ (reference sequence). Trimming pared 1 base from V and 7 bases from J, leaving 14 bases between. CDR3 length equals 15 residues. The CDR3 reads CASSLGFDLRNEQFF. CDR3 bases: TGTGCCAGCAGCTTAGGGTTTGACTTAAGGAATGAGCAGTTCTTC.

On this clone itself: Given a far larger clone just one base away, this is likely a sequencing read error. The rearrangement uses TRBV7-9 and TRBJ2-5; D ambiguous. V dropped 3 bases and J dropped 4 bases, with 3 bases sitting between them. CDR1 and CDR2 from the germline V gene are SEHNR and FQNEAQ (reference sequence). CDR3 size: 11 residues. The CDR3 DNA sequence: TGTGCCAGCAGCTTTGGAGAGACCCAGTACTTC. This gives the protein CASSFGETQYF.

The genes are TRBV29-1 and TRBJ1-1; weak D call: TRBD1 (6 bases). The CDR3 totals 10 residues. The germline gives CDR1 SQVTM, CDR2 ANQGSEA. The V end was cut by 7 bases, the J end by 5 bases, with 8 bases between. This CDR3 is CSGGQTEAFF. The CDR3, as DNA: TGCAGCGGAGGACAGACTGAAGCTTTCTTT.

The V and J genes are TRBV28 and TRBJ1-3, with D possibly TRBD1 on 5 matching bases. This CDR3 region has 15 residues. V was shortened by 5 bases and J by 3 bases, with 14 bases between the two germline ends. CDR1 and CDR2 (germline): MDHEN, SYDVKM. Here the CDR3 reads CASSPPGGSGNTIYF. The CDR3 region has the DNA TGTGCCAGCAGTCCCCCGGGGGGAAGTGGAAACACCATATATTTT.

This sequence joins TRBV27 and TRBJ1-2; unclear D gene. This CDR3 has 13 amino acids. The V end was cut by 3 bases, the J end by 7 bases, with 12 bases between. Per germline, CDR1 MNHEY and CDR2 SMNVEV (reference sequence). The CDR3 loop reads CASSFGVSGGYTF. In DNA, the CDR3 is TGTGCCAGCAGTTTCGGAGTTTCTGGTGGCTACACCTTC.

The chain uses TRBV6-5 and TRBJ2-7; 11 bases are a match to TRBD2. Germline V gives CDR1 MNHEY, CDR2 SVGAGI. CDR3 length equals 14 residues. V shed 6 bases and J 6 bases; nucleotides not matched to a gene: 7. The CDR3 is CASSPPLAGGEQYF. CDR3 nucleotide sequence: TGTGCCAGCAGCCCCCCCCTAGCGGGAGGCGAGCAGTACTTC.

This clone was counted ten times or more. This chain connects TRBV6-5 to TRBJ2-5, with 11 bases that match TRBD2. The CDR3 extends over 15 amino acids. V trimming: 4 bases; J trimming: 6 bases; junction bases outside the gene matches: 7. CDR1 MNHEY and CDR2 SVGAGI come from the germline V gene. CDR3 amino acids: CASSSLAGGPKTQYF. The CDR3 DNA reads TGTGCCAGCAGTTCGTTAGCGGGAGGGCCGAAGACCCAGTACTTC.

V and J are TRBV27 and TRBJ1-2; 8 nucleotides line up with TRBD1. CDR1 is MNHEY and CDR2 is SMNVEV in the germline V gene (reference sequence). V was pared by 5 bases and J by 2 bases, with 4 bases of the junction left unmatched. The CDR3 spans 14 residues. CDR3 residues: CASSPRTGNYGYTF. Here the CDR3 DNA reads TGTGCCAGCAGTCCTCGGACAGGGAACTATGGCTACACCTTC.

The chain joins TRBV5-1 to TRBJ2-1; D gene uncertain. V lost 0 bases, J lost 8 bases, and 9 bases lay in between. The CDR3 extends over 13 amino acids. Germline CDR1 reads SGHRS; CDR2 reads YFSETQ. CDR3 bases: TGCGCCAGCAGCTTGGGATTTTATGATGAGCAGTTCTTC. Its translation is CASSLGFYDEQFF.

This clone was counted many times. V is TRBV27 and J is TRBJ2-3; the D is unclear. This CDR3 has 13 residues. CDR1 MNHEY and CDR2 SMNVEV come from the germline V gene (reference sequence). With 6 bases removed from V and 5 bases from J, the gap between germline ends came to 12 bases. CDR3 DNA: TGTGCCAGCAGCCCAACCGTGGAAGATACGCAGTATTTT. Residues: CASSPTVEDTQYF.

The J gene is TRBJ2-3, the V gene TRBV29-1, with TRBD2 identical over 7 bases. Germline V gives CDR1 SQVTM, CDR2 ANQGSEA. With V trimmed by 4 bases and J by 2 bases, 9 bases remained unmatched. CDR3 length equals 15 residues. The CDR3 loop is CSVGWGRADTDTQYF. CDR3 nucleotide sequence: TGCAGCGTTGGTTGGGGGAGGGCCGACACAGATACGCAGTATTTT.

V gene TRBV28 combines with J gene TRBJ2-1; 9 nucleotides align to TRBD2. CDR1 MDHEN and CDR2 SYDVKM come from the germline V gene. The V gene end was trimmed by 4 bases and the J gene end by 0 bases; junction bases not matched to a gene: 4. CDR3 size: 16 residues. CDR3 sequence (DNA): TGTGCCAGCAGTTCTCGCGGGAGGGGCTCCTACAATGAGCAGTTCTTC. Translated, it gives CASSSRGRGSYNEQFF.